The rows below give T cell receptor beta chains drawn from one sample of a study of blood T cells in healthy people across ages. One entry per CDR3 protein results from TCRdb running MiXCR on the 5' RACE reads. The table includes hundreds of thousands of distinct CDR3 sequences, approximately 30% detected once. The specimen sequenced was blood. These receptors were obtained from a woman aged 80 or over in good health. Both conserved end residues are part of each CDR3. The D gene is left open where the match is weak. Expanded clones get a size class; other rows say once, few or many, or leave the size out.

d_gene	v_gene	j_gene	abundance	CDR3nt	CDR3aa
.	TRBV20-1	TRBJ1-1	.	TGCAGTGCTAGGAATCAGCCCGGCGATCTTAACCTCCGCACTGAAGCTTTCTTT	CSARNQPGDLNLRTEAFF
.	TRBV30	TRBJ1-2	few	TGTGCCTGGAGTGAGAGAGGGCCATACACCTTC	CAWSERGPYTF
TRBD2	TRBV7-2	TRBJ2-3	many	TGTGCCAGCAGCTTAGGGCGGGGGATCACAGATACGCAGTATTTT	CASSLGRGITDTQYF
TRBD1	TRBV10-3	TRBJ1-2	many	TGTGCCATCAGTGAGTCCTTGAGGACAGGGGGTAACTATGGCTACACCTTC	CAISESLRTGGNYGYTF
.	TRBV6-2/TRBV6-3	TRBJ2-7	many	TGTGCCAGCAGTTACTCGACTTCTGGAGGGTCCGAGCAGTACTTC	CASSYSTSGGSEQYF
.	TRBV4-2	TRBJ1-2	many	TGTGCCAGCAGCCAAGATCCCACAGGGAACTATGGCTACACCTTC	CASSQDPTGNYGYTF
TRBD2	TRBV7-2	TRBJ2-1	.	TGTGCCAGCAGCTACACTAGCGGGCCTTACAATGAGCAGTTCTTC	CASSYTSGPYNEQFF
.	TRBV10-3	TRBJ2-3	once	TGTGCCATCAGTGAGTCATCCGGGTATCACACAGATACGCAGTATTTT	CAISESSGYHTDTQYF
.	TRBV12-3/TRBV12-4	TRBJ2-1	.	TGTGCCAGCAGTTTCCAGGGGCAACTCTACAATGAGCAGTTCTTC	CASSFQGQLYNEQFF
TRBD2	TRBV11-3	TRBJ2-5	once	TGTGCCAGCAGCACAACTAGCGGGGGTTTCAAGGCCCAGTACTTC	CASSTTSGGFKAQYF
.	TRBV7-9	TRBJ1-1	.	TGTGCCAGCAGCTATTACGGAGAGAACACTGAAGCTTTCTTT	CASSYYGENTEAFF
TRBD2	TRBV20-1	TRBJ2-5	many	TGCAGTGCTAGAGATTTCCTAGCGGGGGCCCAAGAGACCCAGTACTTC	CSARDFLAGAQETQYF
TRBD1	TRBV10-3	TRBJ1-2	many	TGTGCCATCACGCCGGGACAGGAGGCGTATGGCTACACCTTC	CAITPGQEAYGYTF
.	TRBV4-1	TRBJ2-6	many	TGCGCCAGCAGCCAAGTTCCAGGCGCCGCGTTGTCTGGGGCCAACGTCCTGACTTTC	CASSQVPGAALSGANVLTF
.	TRBV7-9	TRBJ2-5	.	TGTGCCAGCAGCTTATCGCGTAGTCAAGAGACCCAGTACTTC	CASSLSRSQETQYF
TRBD1	TRBV5-1	TRBJ1-1	.	TGCGCCAGCAGACATACAGGGGGCGAAGCTTTCTTT	CASRHTGGEAFF
.	TRBV2	TRBJ1-2	.	TGTGCCAGCAGAACCAGGGGTGACTATGGCTACACCTTC	CASRTRGDYGYTF
TRBD1	TRBV7-2	TRBJ1-5	many	TGTGCCAGCAGCTCCGGGACTGACAGGGTAGCCAATCAGCCCCAGCATTTT	CASSSGTDRVANQPQHF
.	TRBV2	TRBJ1-4	.	TGTGCCAGCAGATCCCTCCTGGCAGTAAATGAAAAACTGTTTTTT	CASRSLLAVNEKLFF
.	TRBV2	TRBJ1-1	few	TGTGCCAGCAGTGGGAATTTGGGTTCCGAAGCTTTCTTT	CASSGNLGSEAFF
TRBD2	TRBV6-2/TRBV6-3	TRBJ2-5	.	TGTGCCAGCAGTTATTCCGGGACTAGCGGCGCCTACAATGAGCAGTACTTC	CASSYSGTSGAYNEQYF
.	TRBV7-2	TRBJ1-1	.	TGTGCCAGCAGCTCTTCGGGACAACTGAACACTGAAGCTTTCTTT	CASSSSGQLNTEAFF
TRBD1	TRBV6-6	TRBJ2-7	many	TGTGCCAGCAGTTACCGGGACAGCTACGAGCAGTACTTC	CASSYRDSYEQYF
.	TRBV20-1	TRBJ1-2	few	TGCAGTGCTAGCAGCATTCCTTTCTATGGCTACACCTTC	CSASSIPFYGYTF
TRBD1	TRBV29-1	TRBJ2-7	many	TGCAGCGTTGAAGATTGGGGACAGGGAAGCACCTACGAGCAGTACTTC	CSVEDWGQGSTYEQYF
TRBD2	TRBV7-2	TRBJ2-5	many	TGTGCCAGCAGCTTCGATCTAGCGGGGGCGGTCCGTGGGGAGACCCAGTACTTC	CASSFDLAGAVRGETQYF
TRBD2	TRBV9	TRBJ2-1	many	TGTGCCAGCAGCTCTAAATCTATTCTAGCGGGGGGTGGCAATGAGCAGTTCTTC	CASSSKSILAGGGNEQFF
TRBD1	TRBV28	TRBJ1-3	.	TGTGCCAGCAGTTTACGGGGGCAGGGGGACACCATATATTTT	CASSLRGQGDTIYF
.	TRBV20-1	TRBJ1-5	many	TGCAGTGCAGGGGGGCAGGGGACGCATCAGCCCCAGCATTTT	CSAGGQGTHQPQHF
.	TRBV11-3	TRBJ2-3	.	TGTGCCAGCAGCTTAGATCCGACAGCAGCTAGCACAGATACGCAGTATTTT	CASSLDPTAASTDTQYF
.	TRBV10-3	TRBJ2-7	many	TGTGCCATCAGCGAATTTGACGAGCAGTACTTC	CAISEFDEQYF